The clone carrying this T cell receptor beta chain was seen only a few times. Via MiXCR, TCRdb re-called the RT-PCR reads, giving one row per CDR3 protein. Here the sample spans thousands of distinct CDR3 sequences, less than 9.5% being singletons. The data are from a study of immune reconstitution after stem cell transplant in scleroderma. Germline V gene lookup returns CDR1 SGHDT and CDR2 YYEEEE. This CDR3 has 18 amino acids. V lost 0 bases and J lost 5, with 23 bases in between. This material was acquired before or after autologous hematopoietic stem cell transplantation (not recorded which). This sequence was found in a male donor with systemic sclerosis. The V call is TRBV5-6, the J call TRBJ1-2; possible D gene TRBD1, 5 bases. CDR3 coding DNA: TGTGCCAGCAGCTTGGCCGGCAGGGCAAAGGGGACTGATTATGGCTACACCTTC. Amino acids: CASSLAGRAKGTDYGYTF. Together with reference TRBV5-6 and TRBJ1-2, the CDR3 gives the full variable domain: DAGVTQSPTHLIKTRGQQVTLRCSPKSGHDTVSWYQQALGQGPQFIFQYYEEEERQRGNFPDRFSGHQFPNYSSELNVNALLLGDSALYLCASSLAGRAKGTDYGYTFGSGTRLTVV.